This TCR beta chain was captured by sequencing in a study of low-dose radiotherapy and immunotherapy resistance in tumors. Study-level information: Doses of 0.5 Gy per fraction every 2 weeks, totaling 6.5 Gy, went to Cohort 1. One day prior to radiation and immunotherapy, intravenous cyclophosphamide at 200 mg/m2 was given, repeated every two weeks.

This clonotype was found many times. This CDR3 comprises 15 residues. CDR1 is MGHRA, CDR2 YSYEKL, per germline. The trim removed 2 bases at V and 0 bases at J, leaving 2 bases unmatched. TRAV- and TRBV-specific primers, spanning alpha and beta chains, primed first-strand cDNA. PCR amplification of the TCRs was performed with Phusion for approximately 20 PCR cycles, and it relied on a constant-region primer together with a V-primer adapter. MiXCR was run by TCRdb on the reads, yielding one entry per CDR3 protein. The top ten clones hold 6% to 8.5% of a sample with around 58,000 distinct CDR3 sequences, under 30% of them seen once. The time point: after trial treatment. Stated treatment: LDRT plus nivolumab, ipilimumab, low-dose cyclophosphamide and aspirin (RACIN trial). Along with nivolumab and ipilimumab, donors received aspirin, low-dose cyclophosphamide and low-dose radiotherapy. Patients with advanced, tumor-infiltrating lymphocyte-negative solid tumors were eligible.

The TCR was taken from a male donor with prostate cancer. The rearrangement uses TRBV4-1 and TRBJ1-1; 8 bases match TRBD1. This specimen consisted of PBMCs, obtained after low-dose radiotherapy plus immunotherapy. Here the CDR3 DNA reads TGCGCCAGCAGCCAAAGGACAGGGTTGAACACTGAAGCTTTCTTT. This gives the protein CASSQRTGLNTEAFF.